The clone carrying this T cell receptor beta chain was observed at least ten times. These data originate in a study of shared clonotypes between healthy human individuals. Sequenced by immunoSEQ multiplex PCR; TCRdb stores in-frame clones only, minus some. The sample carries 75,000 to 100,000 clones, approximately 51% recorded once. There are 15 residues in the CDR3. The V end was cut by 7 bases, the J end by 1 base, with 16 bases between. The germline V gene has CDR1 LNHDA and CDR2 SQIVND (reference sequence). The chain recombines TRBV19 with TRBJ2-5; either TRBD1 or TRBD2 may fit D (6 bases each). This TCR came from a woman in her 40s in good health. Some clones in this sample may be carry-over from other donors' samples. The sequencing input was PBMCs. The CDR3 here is CASTRSGAVQETQYF. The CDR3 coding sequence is TGTGCCAGTACTCGATCGGGGGCAGTCCAAGAGACCCAGTACTTC.